These 20 T cell receptor beta chains came from one sample sequenced in a study of molecular identifiers for immune sequencing clone quantification. Via MiXCR, TCRdb re-called the PCR reads, giving one row per CDR3 protein. This table holds 45,000 to 60,000 distinct CDR3 sequences, about a third found once. Sample: naive CD8+ T cells from blood, with Jurkat cell RNA spiked in. The subset: FACS-sorted CD8+CD4-CCR7+CD45RA+ naive T cells. These receptors all stem from a human donor in good health. Some libraries in this study had Jurkat cell RNA spiked in.

With regard to this clonotype: Germline and junction disagree at one end, which may indicate a read error. The CDR3: CDSSSPPSSGGSTDTQYF. CDR3 coding DNA: TGTGACAGCAGCTCTCCCCCGTCTAGCGGGGGCAGCACAGATACGCAGTATTTT. The chain combines TRBV7-6 with TRBJ2-3, with 10 bases fitting TRBD2. The CDR3 is made up of 18 amino acids. Germline CDR1 is SGHVS and CDR2 is FNYEAQ.

Many counts were recorded for this clonotype. The CDR3 here is CSARGWLEGALYEQYF. The CDR3 nucleotides read TGCAGTGCCCGAGGGTGGCTTGAGGGGGCCCTGTACGAGCAGTACTTC. The genes are TRBV20-1 and TRBJ2-7; 7 nucleotides align to TRBD1. The germline V gene encodes CDR1 DFQATT and CDR2 SNEGSKA (reference sequence). This CDR3 spans 16 amino acids. V lost 6 bases and J lost 4; bases outside the gene matches: 18.

Concerning this clonotype itself: It may be a read error: a sequence one base away is much more abundant. The chain links TRBV29-1 to TRBJ2-2; no clear D gene. Germline values: CDR1 SQVTM, CDR2 ANQGSEA. The length of the CDR3 is 12 residues. CDR3 region: CGVDSNGGELFF. The DNA for the CDR3 is TGCGGCGTTGACTCGAATGGCGGGGAGCTGTTTTTT.

This clonotype appeared once. A much more abundant neighbour one base away suggests this may be a read error. The chain combines TRBV15 with TRBJ2-4, with D perhaps TRBD1 (6 bases). The CDR3 has 19 residues. Looked up from germline, CDR1 is LNHNV and CDR2 is YYDKDF (reference sequence). V lost 3 bases and J lost 0, with 21 bases in between. Written as DNA, the CDR3 is TGTGCCACCAGCAGGAAAGAGACGGACAGACAACTAGCCAAAAACATTCAGTACTTC. Protein: CATSRKETDRQLAKNIQYF.

Ten or more counts support this clonotype. The chain couples TRBV5-5 to TRBJ1-4; TRBD1 might be the D (6 bases). The germline V gene has CDR1 SGHKS and CDR2 YYEKEE (reference sequence). The CDR3 length is 14 residues. The germline V and J ends were trimmed by 5 bases and 7 bases, with 15 bases remaining between them. DNA of the CDR3: TGTGCCAGCAGGACATCACAGGGTGCTGAAAAACTGTTTTTT. Translated: CASRTSQGAEKLFF. Drawing the rest from reference TRBV5-5 and TRBJ1-4, the complete variable domain is DAGVTQSPTHLIKTRGQQVTLRCSPISGHKSVSWYQQVLGQGPQFIFQYYEKEERGRGNFPDRFSARQFPNYSSELNVNALLLGDSALYLCASRTSQGAEKLFFGSGTQLSVL.

The rearrangement uses TRBV7-2 and TRBJ2-7; the match to TRBD2 covers 7 bases. This CDR3 region has 16 residues. V gave up 4 bases and J gave up 2 bases; unmatched junction bases: 11. Germline-derived CDR1 and CDR2 are SGHTA and FQGNSA. The CDR3 bases are TGTGCCAGCAGCTCCCTTGGGGGGGGAGCAACCTACGAGCAGTACTTC. Translated, it gives CASSSLGGGATYEQYF.

The chain uses TRBV7-3 and TRBJ2-3; 10 nucleotides line up with TRBD2. This CDR3 contains 15 residues. V dropped 2 bases and J dropped 6; count of bases not matched to a gene: 5. CDR1 and CDR2 (germline): SGHTA, FQGTGA. The CDR3 protein is CASSLGGLATDTQYF. The DNA for the CDR3 is TGTGCCAGCAGCTTAGGGGGACTAGCGACCGATACGCAGTATTTT.

This clonotype was counted a single time. It may be a read error: a sequence one base away is much more abundant. J is TRBJ2-7 and V is TRBV4-2, with D perhaps TRBD2 (5 bases). V was shortened by 2 bases and J by 1 base, with 9 bases between the two germline ends. The CDR3 has 14 amino acids. Germline-derived CDR1 and CDR2 are LGHNA and YNFKEQ. In nucleotides, the CDR3 is TGTGCCAGCAGCCAACTGGAGGAGTCCTACGAGCAGTACTTC. Translation: CASSQLEESYEQYF.

Points on this clonotype: Germline and junction disagree at one end, which may indicate a read error. This chain connects TRBV4-1 to TRBJ2-7; the match to TRBD2 covers 7 bases. CDR1 is MGHRA, CDR2 YSYEKL, per germline. This CDR3 region has 19 residues. This chain's CDR3 is CASSQDPAVLRGSSYEQSF. The CDR3 DNA is TGCGCCAGCAGCCAAGACCCGGCCGTGTTGCGGGGGAGCTCCTACGAGCAGTCCTTC.

The rearrangement links TRBV27 to TRBJ1-2; D might be TRBD1 (5 bases). This CDR3 is 19 amino acids long. Germline CDR1 and CDR2: MNHEY and SMNVEV (reference sequence). Trimming cost V 0 bases and J 8 bases, with 28 bases left between them. CDR3 nucleotides: TGTGCCAGCAGTTTATCATATTCGGCAGGGCGCGAGGGGATGGAAGGCTACACCTTC. Translation: CASSLSYSAGREGMEGYTF.

This clonotype has ten or more counts. The V and J genes are TRBV28 and TRBJ1-4, with TRBD1 identical over 7 bases. CDR3 length equals 15 residues. V shed 3 bases, J shed 6 bases, and the junction held 7 bases outside the gene matches. The germline CDR1 and CDR2 sequences are MDHEN and SYDVKM. This chain's CDR3 is CASSFHTGEDEKLFF. The CDR3 DNA is TGTGCCAGCAGTTTTCACACAGGGGAGGATGAAAAACTGTTTTTT.

This clonotype turned up a few times. The rearrangement joins TRBV4-3 to TRBJ1-1, with D perhaps TRBD1 (6 bases). Deletions cut 0 bases from V and 8 bases from J, with 16 bases between. CDR1 LGHNA and CDR2 YSLEER come from the germline V gene. The CDR3 sequence is 15 residues long. CDR3 coding DNA: TGCGCCAGCAGCCAAGATCGGGCGGGGGCAGGGGAAGCTTTCTTT. It specifies CASSQDRAGAGEAFF.

This sequence joins TRBV28 and TRBJ2-3; TRBD2 matches at 9 bases. This CDR3 has 15 residues. The J segment lost 6 bases and the V segment lost 2 bases, leaving 6 bases of the junction unmatched. The germline V gene has CDR1 MDHEN and CDR2 SYDVKM. As DNA, the CDR3 is TGTGCCAGCAGTTTAGCGGGAGGGTTGGGCGATACGCAGTATTTT. Translating gives CASSLAGGLGDTQYF.

The V gene is TRBV20-1, the J gene TRBJ2-7; TRBD2 is a possible D gene (5 bases). Trimming removed 1 base at V and 0 bases at J, with 13 bases between. This CDR3 contains 15 residues. Germline assignment: CDR1 DFQATT and CDR2 SNEGSKA (reference sequence). This CDR3 reads CSARASAELSYEQYF. CDR3 nucleotides: TGCAGTGCTAGAGCTTCAGCGGAACTCTCCTACGAGCAGTACTTC.

This chain joins TRBV7-9 and TRBJ2-1, with 15 bases lining up with TRBD2. V gave up 2 bases and J gave up 8 bases; unmatched junction bases: 4. CDR3 length: 16 residues. CDR1 is SEHNR, CDR2 FQNEAQ, per germline (reference sequence). CDR3 region: CASSLFGLAGGDEQFF. CDR3 nucleotide sequence: TGTGCCAGCAGCTTATTCGGACTAGCGGGAGGGGATGAGCAGTTCTTC.

Comments on this clonotype: One end of the junction fails to match germline, which may point to a read error. V and J are TRBV5-7 and TRBJ2-2, with D perhaps being TRBD1 or TRBD2 (5 bases each). TRBV5-7 is annotated as an ORF whose role is uncertain. This CDR3 region has 18 residues. The CDR3, as DNA: TGTGCCAGCAGCCACACTAGGCCAGGGACCCCGAACACCGGGGTGCTGTTTTTT. Translation: CASSHTRPGTPNTGVLFF.

By share, this clonotype ranks as medium-sized (0.01 to 0.1%). This rearrangement joins TRBV29-1 to TRBJ2-3, with D perhaps matching TRBD2 (6 bases). The germline V gene encodes CDR1 SQVTM and CDR2 ANQGSEA. V dropped 6 bases and J dropped 6 bases, with 10 bases sitting between them. The CDR3 has 11 amino acids. CDR3 residues: CSVGAGDTQYF. The CDR3 DNA is TGCAGCGTGGGTGCGGGGGATACGCAGTATTTT.

The chain links TRBV7-8 to TRBJ1-3; D call uncertain. Germline-derived CDR1 and CDR2 are SGHVS and FQNEAQ. There are 14 residues in the CDR3. Trimming left V 1 base short and J 4 bases short, with 8 bases between. CDR3 nucleotides: TGTGCCAGCAGCTTAGGGGGAGACGGAAACACCATATATTTT. Translated: CASSLGGDGNTIYF.

A word on this clonotype: A much larger clone differs by one base, so this may be a read error. The chain is built from TRBV18 and TRBJ2-7; D tentatively fits TRBD1 or TRBD2 (5 bases each). The end of the DNA is better explained by TRBJ2-1, so the J call may be wrong. From germline, CDR1 is KGHSH and CDR2 LQKENI. The CDR3 is 12 residues long. CDR3: CASSPRGDEQFF. The CDR3 coding sequence is TGTGCCAGCTCACCACGAGGGGACGAGCAGTTCTTC.

V usage is TRBV2 and J usage is TRBJ1-2, with a weak D call TRBD1 (6 bases). Trimming left V 5 bases short and J 4 bases short, with 14 bases between. This CDR3 has 14 amino acids. CDR1 and CDR2 from the germline V gene are SNHLY and FYNNEI. In DNA form, the CDR3 reads TGTGCCAGCAGTTACAACAGGGCCCTCTATGGCTACACCTTC. Its translation is CASSYNRALYGYTF.